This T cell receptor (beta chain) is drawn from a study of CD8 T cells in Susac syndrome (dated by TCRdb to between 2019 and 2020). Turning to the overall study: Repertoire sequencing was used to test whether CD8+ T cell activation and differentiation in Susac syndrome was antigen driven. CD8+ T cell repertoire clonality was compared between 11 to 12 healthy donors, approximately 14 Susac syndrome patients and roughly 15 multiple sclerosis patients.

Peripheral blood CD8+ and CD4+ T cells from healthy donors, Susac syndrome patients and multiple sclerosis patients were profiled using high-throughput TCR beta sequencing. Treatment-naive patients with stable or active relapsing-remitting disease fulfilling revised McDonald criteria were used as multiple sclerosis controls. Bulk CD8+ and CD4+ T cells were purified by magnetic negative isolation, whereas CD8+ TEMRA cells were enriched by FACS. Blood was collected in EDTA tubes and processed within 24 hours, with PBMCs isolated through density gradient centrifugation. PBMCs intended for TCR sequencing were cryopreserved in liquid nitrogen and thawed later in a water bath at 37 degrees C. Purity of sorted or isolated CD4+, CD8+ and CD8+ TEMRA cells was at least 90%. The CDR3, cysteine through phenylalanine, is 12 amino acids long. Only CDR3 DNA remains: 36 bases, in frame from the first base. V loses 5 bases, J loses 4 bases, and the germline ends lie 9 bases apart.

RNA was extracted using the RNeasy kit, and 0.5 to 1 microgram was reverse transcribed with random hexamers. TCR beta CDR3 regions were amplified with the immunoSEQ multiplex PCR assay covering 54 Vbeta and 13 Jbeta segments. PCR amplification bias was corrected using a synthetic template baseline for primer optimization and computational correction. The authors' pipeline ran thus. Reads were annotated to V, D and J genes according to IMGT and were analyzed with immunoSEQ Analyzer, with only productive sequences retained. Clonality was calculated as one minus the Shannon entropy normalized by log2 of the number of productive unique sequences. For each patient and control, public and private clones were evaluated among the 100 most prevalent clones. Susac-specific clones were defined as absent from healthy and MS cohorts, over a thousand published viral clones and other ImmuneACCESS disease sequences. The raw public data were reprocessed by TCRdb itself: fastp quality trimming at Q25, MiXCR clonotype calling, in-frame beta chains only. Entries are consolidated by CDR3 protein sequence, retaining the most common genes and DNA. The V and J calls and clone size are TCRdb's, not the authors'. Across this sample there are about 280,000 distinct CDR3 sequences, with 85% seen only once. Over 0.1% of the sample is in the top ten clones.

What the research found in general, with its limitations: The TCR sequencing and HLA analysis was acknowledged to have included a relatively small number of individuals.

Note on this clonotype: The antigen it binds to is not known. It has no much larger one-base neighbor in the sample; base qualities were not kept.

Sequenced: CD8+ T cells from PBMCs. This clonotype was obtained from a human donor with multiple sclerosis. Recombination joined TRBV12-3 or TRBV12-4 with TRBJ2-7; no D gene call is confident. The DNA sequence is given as TGTGCCAGCAGTCCGCTCCCTTACGAGCAGTACTTC. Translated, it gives CASSPLPYEQYF.